These 32 T cell receptor beta chains were all obtained from the same sample, sequenced in a study of T cells after yellow fever vaccination. TCRdb recomputed calls from the 5' RACE reads with MiXCR, one row per CDR3 protein. The data contain 120,000 or so distinct CDR3 sequences, 13% to 15% of them singletons. Material: CD8+ T cells sorted from PBMCs, obtained 5 days after the yellow fever booster vaccination. Source of these receptors: a man younger than 30 who received the YFV17D yellow fever vaccine.

This clonotype was counted ten times or more. The chain links TRBV5-1 to TRBJ2-5; 10 bases line up with TRBD2. The CDR3 runs to 14 residues. CDR1 is SGHRS and CDR2 is YFSETQ in the germline V gene. Losses at the gene ends were 4 bases for V and 5 bases for J; bases not matched to a gene: 5. The CDR3 coding sequence is TGCGCCAGCAGCCTAGCGGGGGCGTGGGAGACCCAGTACTTC. This sequence encodes CASSLAGAWETQYF.

The J gene is TRBJ1-1, the V gene TRBV19, with D unresolved. This CDR3 spans 12 amino acids. V was shortened by 6 bases and J by 4 bases, with 9 bases between the two germline ends. Germline CDR1 is LNHDA and CDR2 is SQIVND (reference sequence). The CDR3 region is CASRHDPTEAFF. CDR3 sequence (DNA): TGTGCCAGTAGACATGACCCCACTGAAGCTTTCTTT.

This chain links TRBV7-9 with TRBJ2-5; 10 bases map to TRBD2. Germline values: CDR1 SEHNR, CDR2 FQNEAQ (reference sequence). With V trimmed by 4 bases and J by 5 bases, 4 bases remained unmatched. The CDR3 has 14 amino acids. CDR3 sequence: CASSSSGGGETQYF. The DNA for the CDR3 is TGTGCCAGCAGCTCAAGCGGGGGGGGTGAGACCCAGTACTTC.

This clonotype showed up just a few times. The chain is built from TRBV18 and TRBJ2-1, with 8 bases lining up with TRBD1. There are 15 residues in the CDR3. Looked up from germline, CDR1 is KGHSH and CDR2 is LQKENI. V trimming: 2 bases; J trimming: 8 bases; junction bases outside the gene matches: 8. CDR3 sequence reads: CASSPRDRGGDEQFF. The CDR3 region has the DNA TGTGCCAGCTCACCAAGAGACAGGGGTGGCGATGAGCAGTTCTTC.

This clonotype has a handful of counts. V usage is TRBV6-4 and J usage is TRBJ2-3; no reliable D call. Trimming cost V 5 bases and J 1 base, with 10 bases left between them. CDR1 MRHNA and CDR2 SNTAGT come from the germline V gene. There are 14 residues in the CDR3. The CDR3: CASSFEPGTDTQYF. The CDR3 DNA reads TGTGCCAGCAGTTTTGAGCCGGGCACAGATACGCAGTATTTT.

The sample holds a few counts of this clonotype. The genes are TRBV29-1 and TRBJ2-3, with D possibly TRBD2 on 7 matching bases. Trimming took off 0 bases at V and 6 bases at J, with 16 bases between the two ends. This CDR3 has 15 residues. CDR1 and CDR2 from the germline V gene are SQVTM and ANQGSEA. The CDR3 loop reads CSVEDGGAGGDTQYF. Written as DNA, the CDR3 is TGCAGCGTTGAAGACGGGGGCGCCGGGGGGGATACGCAGTATTTT.

The V call is TRBV4-3, the J call TRBJ2-2; D not resolved. This CDR3 contains 16 residues. The V end was cut by 4 bases, the J end by 3 bases, with 15 bases between. Germline V gene data show CDR1 as LGHNA and CDR2 as YSLEER. Here the CDR3 reads CASSLRDGPDTGELFF. CDR3 nucleotide sequence: TGCGCCAGCAGCCTCCGAGACGGTCCTGACACCGGGGAGCTGTTTTTT.

This clonotype was seen at least ten times. The J gene is TRBJ2-7, the V gene TRBV4-1; perhaps D is TRBD1 or TRBD2 (5 bases each). Germline loops: CDR1 MGHRA, CDR2 YSYEKL. The CDR3 has 13 residues. Trimming removed 7 bases from V and 3 bases from J, with 13 bases in between. The chain's CDR3 is CASMGAGSYEQYF. Written as DNA, the CDR3 is TGCGCCAGCATGGGCGCAGGGAGCTACGAGCAGTACTTC.

In this sample, this clonotype turned up a few times. The J gene is TRBJ2-1, the V gene TRBV9; 10 bases are a match to TRBD2. The CDR3 runs 16 residues. Looked up from germline, CDR1 is SGDLS and CDR2 is YYNGEE. The J segment lost 2 bases and the V segment lost 2 bases, leaving 4 bases of the junction unmatched. The CDR3 DNA sequence: TGTGCCAGCAGCGTTCTGGGACTAGCGACCTACAATGAGCAGTTCTTC. Translated, it gives CASSVLGLATYNEQFF.

The chain combines TRBV4-3 with TRBJ2-1; D uncertain. This CDR3 is built from 13 residues. Per the germline V gene, CDR1 is LGHNA and CDR2 is YSLEER. The germline V and J ends were trimmed by 1 base and 5 bases, with 6 bases remaining between them. CDR3 DNA: TGCGCCAGCAGCCAAGTGGAGCACAATGAGCAGTTCTTC. Its translation is CASSQVEHNEQFF.

Ten or more counts support this clonotype. V is TRBV5-1 and J is TRBJ2-1; no clear D gene. CDR1 SGHRS and CDR2 YFSETQ come from the germline V gene. The CDR3 has 14 residues. Trimming stripped 4 bases from V and 2 bases from J, with 10 bases between. The CDR3 reads CASSPMHPYNEQFF. Here the CDR3 DNA reads TGCGCCAGCAGCCCGATGCATCCCTACAATGAGCAGTTCTTC.

This clonotype was seen a handful of times. The rearrangement links TRBV27 to TRBJ2-7; D is unresolved. The V end was cut by 3 bases, the J end by 3 bases, with 15 bases between. Germline assignment: CDR1 MNHEY and CDR2 SMNVEV (reference sequence). The CDR3 spans 15 residues. The CDR3, as DNA: TGTGCCAGCAGTTTGTCCCCCTCTGTGGGCTACGAGCAGTACTTC. Protein sequence: CASSLSPSVGYEQYF.

The rearrangement uses TRBV24-1 and TRBJ1-2; D is uncertain. Germline loops: CDR1 KGHDR, CDR2 SFDVKD. Trimming removed 1 base from V and 6 bases from J, with 5 bases in between. The CDR3 loop spans 12 amino acids. The CDR3 bases are TGTGCCACCAGTGATTTTCTTGATGGCTACACCTTC. Encoded protein: CATSDFLDGYTF.

This clonotype has only a few counts. CDR3 nucleotides: TGCAGTGCTATTCGGCTAGCGGAAGGAGAGACCCAGTACTTC. As protein: CSAIRLAEGETQYF. This sequence joins TRBV20-1 and TRBJ2-5; TRBD2 agrees at 7 bases. Germline CDR1 is DFQATT and CDR2 is SNEGSKA (reference sequence). V lost 4 bases to trimming and J lost 4 bases; unmatched junction nucleotides: 9. The CDR3 loop spans 14 amino acids.

The V gene is TRBV28, the J gene TRBJ1-4; 7 nucleotides align to TRBD1. The CDR3 runs 16 residues. The V gene end was trimmed by 1 base and the J gene end by 4 bases; junction bases not matched to a gene: 6. Looked up from germline, CDR1 is MDHEN and CDR2 is SYDVKM. The CDR3 DNA follows: TGTGCCAGCAGTTTATCCCCGGACAGGATTAATGAAAAACTGTTTTTT. Translation gives CASSLSPDRINEKLFF.

The rearrangement links TRBV28 to TRBJ2-7; D is possibly TRBD1 (5 bases). This CDR3 is built from 13 residues. Trimming shortened V by 3 bases and J by 2 bases, and 8 bases separated the two germline ends. Germline CDR1 and CDR2: MDHEN and SYDVKM. Here the CDR3 reads CASSFGRAYEQYV. The CDR3 DNA is TGTGCCAGCAGTTTCGGCAGGGCCTACGAGCAGTACGTC.

The sample holds a few counts of this clonotype. This sequence joins TRBV6-6 and TRBJ1-1; D remains unclear. The germline CDR1 and CDR2 sequences are MNHNY and SVGAGI (reference sequence). With 5 bases removed from V and 5 bases from J, the gap between germline ends came to 12 bases. The CDR3 is 13 amino acids. The CDR3 bases are TGTGCCAGCAGTATCAGTCCTCGGACTGAAGCTTTCTTT. Protein: CASSISPRTEAFF.

The CDR3 coding sequence is TGTGCCAGCAGTGCTCGGGACAGTAGTTACAATGAGCAGTTCTTC. Amino acids: CASSARDSSYNEQFF. The chain uses TRBV6-4 and TRBJ2-1, with 7 positions matching TRBD1. Trimming removed 4 bases from V and 4 bases from J; junction bases left unmatched: 7. This CDR3 is built from 15 residues. The germline V gene encodes CDR1 MRHNA and CDR2 SNTAGT.

This clonotype was counted at least ten times. The chain employs TRBV29-1 and TRBJ2-1; D gene ambiguous. Trimming shortened V by 4 bases and J by 5 bases, and 9 bases separated the two germline ends. CDR1 is SQVTM and CDR2 is ANQGSEA in the germline V gene. This CDR3 spans 12 amino acids. Here the CDR3 DNA reads TGCAGCGTTGCGCAGTTTAACAATGAGCAGTTCTTC. It is translated as CSVAQFNNEQFF.

The chain links TRBV7-9 to TRBJ2-3; 8 bases are a match to TRBD2. The V gene end was trimmed by 5 bases and the J gene end by 5 bases; junction bases not matched to a gene: 6. The CDR3 has 14 amino acids. Germline V gene lookup returns CDR1 SEHNR and CDR2 FQNEAQ (reference sequence). CDR3 sequence reads: CASSPGLGLDTQYF. CDR3 nucleotide sequence: TGTGCCAGCAGCCCGGGACTAGGTTTAGATACGCAGTATTTT.

The V gene is TRBV7-2, the J gene TRBJ1-1; perhaps TRBD1 as D (6 bases). The length of the CDR3 is 13 residues. In germline, CDR1 is SGHTA, CDR2 FQGNSA. Trimming left V 8 bases short and J 3 bases short, with 13 bases between. In DNA, the CDR3 is TGTGCCAGCGGAGAAACAGGGTACACTGAAGCTTTCTTT. It translates to CASGETGYTEAFF.

The CDR3 loop is CASSYRGGNQPQHF. The CDR3 DNA reads TGTGCCAGCAGTTACAGGGGAGGCAATCAGCCCCAGCATTTT. V is TRBV28 and J is TRBJ1-5; 7 bases fit TRBD1. Trimming at V came to 4 bases and at J to 2 bases, leaving 2 bases not matched to a gene. The CDR3 runs to 14 residues. Per the germline V gene, CDR1 is MDHEN and CDR2 is SYDVKM.

This clonotype was seen only a few times. V is TRBV6-5 and J is TRBJ1-1; maybe TRBD1 (6 bases). Trimming left V 7 bases short and J 1 base short, with 10 bases between. The CDR3 length is 13 residues. Looked up from germline, CDR1 is MNHEY and CDR2 is SVGAGI. For the CDR3, the DNA is TGTGCCAGCATGCCAGGGGCGAACACTGAAGCTTTCTTT. It codes for CASMPGANTEAFF.

CDR3 in DNA: TGCGCCAGCAGCCAAGTTGACGGGGGGGCCCAAGAGACCCAGTACTTC. Translation: CASSQVDGGAQETQYF. The gene calls are TRBV4-1 and TRBJ2-5; 8 nucleotides align to TRBD2. CDR3 length equals 16 residues. The trim removed 1 base at V and 1 base at J, leaving 5 bases unmatched. Germline V CDR1 and CDR2: MGHRA, YSYEKL.

This clonotype was found a few times. V and J are TRBV6-2 or TRBV6-3 and TRBJ1-5; a weak D match, TRBD1 (5 bases). V lost 6 bases, J lost 4 bases, and 13 bases lay in between. CDR3 length: 14 residues. Germline V gene sequence: CDR1 MNHEY, CDR2 SVGEGT. CDR3 region: CASSTTSGNQPQHF. The CDR3 DNA sequence: TGTGCCAGCAGCACAACGTCAGGGAATCAGCCCCAGCATTTT.

This clonotype was seen only a few times. This chain joins TRBV12-3 or TRBV12-4 and TRBJ1-1, with D possibly matching TRBD1 (5 bases). This CDR3 has 12 residues. V was shortened by 2 bases and J by 10 bases, with 11 bases between the two germline ends. This chain's CDR3 is CASSLTGTGAFF. The CDR3 DNA follows: TGTGCCAGCAGTTTAACGGGGACGGGAGCTTTCTTT.

This clonotype has more than one count but fewer than ten. V gene TRBV7-9 combines with J gene TRBJ2-1, with 9 bases matching TRBD2. Germline V lookup: CDR1 SEHNR, CDR2 FQNEAQ (reference sequence). The CDR3 runs 18 residues. Trimming removed 4 bases from V and 0 bases from J; junction bases left unmatched: 10. DNA of the CDR3: TGTGCCAGCAGCTCCGGGACTAGCATAGCGAGCTCCTACAATGAGCAGTTCTTC. This encodes CASSSGTSIASSYNEQFF.

This sequence joins TRBV6-5 and TRBJ2-4; 7 nucleotides match TRBD1. Losses at the gene ends were 8 bases for V and 2 bases for J; bases not matched to a gene: 3. This CDR3 is 13 amino acids long. The germline gives CDR1 MNHEY, CDR2 SVGAGI. CDR3 DNA: TGTGCCAGCTCGACAGGGTCCAAAAACATTCAGTACTTC. This translates into CASSTGSKNIQYF.

The chain couples TRBV4-1 to TRBJ2-5; D uncertain. The V and J ends lost 4 bases and 2 bases respectively, with 14 bases between them. This CDR3 has 15 amino acids. CDR1 MGHRA and CDR2 YSYEKL come from the germline V gene. The CDR3, as DNA: TGCGCCAGCAGCCCCACATTGGGCAGTCAAGAGACCCAGTACTTC. Its protein is CASSPTLGSQETQYF.

This clonotype has just a few counts. The V gene is TRBV7-9, the J gene TRBJ2-1, with D unclear. This CDR3 spans 15 amino acids. V lost 1 base and J lost 4, with 11 bases in between. Germline V lookup: CDR1 SEHNR, CDR2 FQNEAQ (reference sequence). The CDR3 loop is CASSLVPLGYNEQFF. DNA of the CDR3: TGTGCCAGCAGCTTAGTTCCCTTGGGGTACAATGAGCAGTTCTTC. Full variable domain (outside the CDR3, taken from reference TRBV7-9 and TRBJ2-1): DTGVSQNPRHKITKRGQNVTFRCDPISEHNRLYWYRQTLGQGPEFLTYFQNEAQLEKSRLLSDRFSAERPKGSFSTLEIQRTEQGDSAMYLCASSLVPLGYNEQFFGPGTRLTVL.

The chain carries TRBV9 and TRBJ2-1; 9 bases fit TRBD2. J lost 7 bases, V lost 0 bases, and 8 bases had no gene match. This CDR3 is 16 amino acids long. Germline CDR1 and CDR2: SGDLS and YYNGEE. The CDR3 loop reads CASSVATRGGANEQFF. For the CDR3, the DNA is TGTGCCAGCAGCGTAGCTACGCGGGGGGGGGCGAATGAGCAGTTCTTC. The full variable domain, rest sourced from reference TRBV9 and TRBJ2-1, is DSGVTQTPKHLITATGQRVTLRCSPRSGDLSVYWYQQSLDQGLQFLIQYYNGEERAKGNILERFSAQQFPDLHSELNLSSLELGDSALYFCASSVATRGGANEQFFGPGTRLTVL.

This clonotype was recorded a few times. J is TRBJ1-5 and V is TRBV6-2 or TRBV6-3, with D tentatively TRBD1 (6 bases). The V gene lost 6 bases and the J gene lost 7 bases, with 13 bases spanning the gap. CDR3 length: 13 residues. CDR1 and CDR2 (germline): MNHEY, SVGEGT. The CDR3 region is CASSTGTRQPQHF. The CDR3 nucleotides are TGTGCCAGCAGCACAGGGACCCGACAGCCCCAGCATTTT.